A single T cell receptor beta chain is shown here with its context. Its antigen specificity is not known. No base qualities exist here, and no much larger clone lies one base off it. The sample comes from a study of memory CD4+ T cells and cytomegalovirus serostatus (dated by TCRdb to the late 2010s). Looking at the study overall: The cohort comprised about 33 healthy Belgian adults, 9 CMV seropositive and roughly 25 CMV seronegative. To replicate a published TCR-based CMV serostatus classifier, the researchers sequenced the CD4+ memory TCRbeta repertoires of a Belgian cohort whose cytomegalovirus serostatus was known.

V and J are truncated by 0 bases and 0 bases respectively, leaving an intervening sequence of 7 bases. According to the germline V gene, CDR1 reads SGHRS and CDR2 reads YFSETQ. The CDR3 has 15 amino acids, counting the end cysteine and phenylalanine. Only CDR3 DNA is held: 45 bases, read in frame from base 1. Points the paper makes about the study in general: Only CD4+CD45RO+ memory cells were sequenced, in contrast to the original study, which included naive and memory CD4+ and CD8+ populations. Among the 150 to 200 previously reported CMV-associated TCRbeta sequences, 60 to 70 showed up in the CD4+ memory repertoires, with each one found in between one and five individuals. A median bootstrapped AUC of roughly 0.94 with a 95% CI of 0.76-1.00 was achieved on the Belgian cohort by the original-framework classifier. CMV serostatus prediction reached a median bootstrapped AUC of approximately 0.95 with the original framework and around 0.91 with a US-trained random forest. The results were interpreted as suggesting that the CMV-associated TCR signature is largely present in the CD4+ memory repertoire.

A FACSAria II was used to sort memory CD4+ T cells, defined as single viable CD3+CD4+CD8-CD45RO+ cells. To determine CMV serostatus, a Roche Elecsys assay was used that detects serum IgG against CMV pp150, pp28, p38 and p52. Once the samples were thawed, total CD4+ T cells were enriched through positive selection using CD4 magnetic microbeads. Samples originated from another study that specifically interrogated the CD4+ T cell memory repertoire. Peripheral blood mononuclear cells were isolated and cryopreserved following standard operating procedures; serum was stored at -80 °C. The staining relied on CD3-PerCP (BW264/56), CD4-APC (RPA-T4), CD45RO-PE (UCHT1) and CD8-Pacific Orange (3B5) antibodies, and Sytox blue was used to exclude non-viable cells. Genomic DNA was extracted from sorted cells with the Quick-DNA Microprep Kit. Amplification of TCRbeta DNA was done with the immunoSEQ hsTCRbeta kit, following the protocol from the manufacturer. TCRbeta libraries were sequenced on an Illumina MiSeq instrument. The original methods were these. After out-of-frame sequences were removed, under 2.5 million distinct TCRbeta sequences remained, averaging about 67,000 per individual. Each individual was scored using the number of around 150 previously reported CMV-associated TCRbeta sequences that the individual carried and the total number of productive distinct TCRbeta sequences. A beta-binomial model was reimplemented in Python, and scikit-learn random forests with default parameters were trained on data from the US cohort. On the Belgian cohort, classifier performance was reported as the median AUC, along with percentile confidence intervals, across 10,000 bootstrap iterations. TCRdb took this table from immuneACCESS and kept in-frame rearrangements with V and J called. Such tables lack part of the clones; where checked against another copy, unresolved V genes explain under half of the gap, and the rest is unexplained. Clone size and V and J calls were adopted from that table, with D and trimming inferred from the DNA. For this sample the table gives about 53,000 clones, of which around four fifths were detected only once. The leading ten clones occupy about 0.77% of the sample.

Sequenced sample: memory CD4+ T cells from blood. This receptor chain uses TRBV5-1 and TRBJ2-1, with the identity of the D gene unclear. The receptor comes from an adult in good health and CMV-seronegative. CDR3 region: CASSLEPVSYNEQFF. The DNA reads TGCGCCAGCAGCTTGGAGCCGGTCTCCTACAATGAGCAGTTCTTC.